The rows below give T cell receptor beta chains drawn from one sample of a study of technical replicates of blood from a few donors. Sequenced by immunoSEQ multiplex PCR; TCRdb stores in-frame clones only, minus some. The table includes about 76,000 clones, roughly 92% detected once. Sequences were obtained from T cells isolated from PBMCs. The receptor set was obtained from a human donor in good health. CDR3s include the opening cysteine and the closing phenylalanine or tryptophan. A D gene is named only where the DNA matches it firmly. Clone size appears in some rows only: once, few, many, or a class for an expanded clone.

once	TRBJ1-2	TRBV5-1	-	CASSSEGGGHNYGYTF	TGCGCCAGCAGTTCGGAAGGCGGGGGCCATAACTATGGCTACACCTTC
-	TRBJ2-1	TRBV30	TRBD2	CAWSGGFGSGTNEQFF	TGTGCCTGGAGCGGAGGGTTTGGTAGCGGGACCAATGAGCAGTTCTTC
-	TRBJ1-2	TRBV28	-	CASSSQGGQGYTF	TGTGCCAGCAGTTCTCAGGGAGGCCAGGGCTACACCTTC
-	TRBJ2-6	TRBV2	TRBD2	CASRVAGGSSGANVLTF	TGTGCCAGCAGGGTAGCGGGAGGGTCCTCTGGGGCCAACGTCCTGACTTTC
-	TRBJ1-2	TRBV11-1	-	CASSLTLQDLYGYTF	TGTGCCAGCAGCTTAACCTTGCAGGATTTATATGGCTACACCTTC
-	TRBJ2-3	TRBV6-5	TRBD2	CVTRDYAYTDTQYF	TGTGTCACCCGGGACTACGCCTACACAGATACGCAGTATTTT
-	TRBJ2-1	TRBV10-3	TRBD2	CAILETSAYNEQFF	TGTGCCATCCTAGAGACTAGCGCCTACAATGAGCAGTTCTTC
-	TRBJ1-4	TRBV5-1	-	CASSLTGGNEKLFF	TGCGCCAGCAGCTTGACGGGGGGTAATGAAAAACTGTTTTTT
-	TRBJ2-7	TRBV6-1	TRBD1	CASIEQGTTEQYF	TGTGCCAGCATCGAACAGGGGACGACCGAGCAGTACTTC
-	TRBJ2-2	TRBV6-1	-	CASSRMDRNTGELFF	TGTGCCAGCAGTCGAATGGACAGGAACACCGGGGAGCTGTTTTTT
-	TRBJ2-6	TRBV5-6	TRBD2	CASSRTGGLLSGANVLTF	TGTGCCAGCAGCCGGACCGGGGGGTTGCTTTCTGGGGCCAACGTCCTGACTTTC
-	TRBJ2-2	TRBV18	TRBD2	CASSPRLLAGDAGELFF	TGTGCCAGCTCACCCAGGCTACTAGCGGGAGATGCCGGGGAGCTGTTTTTT
-	TRBJ2-3	TRBV28	TRBD2	CASTRGREADTQYF	TGTGCCAGCACCCGTGGACGGGAGGCAGATACGCAGTATTTT
-	TRBJ1-2	TRBV29-1	TRBD1	CSVDPTGGTGYRAYTF	TGCAGCGTTGACCCCACTGGCGGGACAGGATATAGAGCCTACACCTTC
-	TRBJ1-2	TRBV11-3	TRBD1	CASSSGQGYVGPYGYTF	TGTGCCAGCAGCTCTGGACAGGGGTATGTTGGGCCCTATGGCTACACCTTC
-	TRBJ1-2	TRBV2	-	CASTLTRLGYTF	TGTGCCAGCACCCTAACCCGACTGGGCTACACCTTC
-	TRBJ2-7	TRBV5-1	-	CASSLVSRPQVDEQYF	TGCGCCAGCAGCTTGGTATCCAGACCGCAGGTTGACGAGCAGTACTTC
-	TRBJ2-7	TRBV6-5	TRBD2	CASKEREGVEQYF	TGTGCCAGCAAGGAGCGGGAGGGGGTCGAGCAGTACTTC
-	TRBJ1-2	TRBV13	-	CASSLPGAGYTF	TGTGCCAGCAGCTTACCAGGGGCGGGCTACACCTTC
-	TRBJ2-1	TRBV18	TRBD2	CASSLYGGSSYNEQFF	TGTGCCAGCTCACTGTACGGCGGGAGCTCCTACAATGAGCAGTTCTTC